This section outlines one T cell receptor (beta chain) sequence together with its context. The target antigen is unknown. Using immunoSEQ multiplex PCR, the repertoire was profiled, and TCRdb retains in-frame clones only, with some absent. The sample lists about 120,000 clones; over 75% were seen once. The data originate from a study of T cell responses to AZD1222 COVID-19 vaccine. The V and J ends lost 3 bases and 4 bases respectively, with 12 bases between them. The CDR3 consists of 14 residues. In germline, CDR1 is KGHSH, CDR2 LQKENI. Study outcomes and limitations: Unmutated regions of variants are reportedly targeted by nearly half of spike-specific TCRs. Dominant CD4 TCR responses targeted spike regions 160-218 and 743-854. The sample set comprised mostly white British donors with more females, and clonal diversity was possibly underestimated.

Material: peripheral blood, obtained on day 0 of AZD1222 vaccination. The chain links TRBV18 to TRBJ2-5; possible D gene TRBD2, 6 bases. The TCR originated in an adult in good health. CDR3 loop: CASSPPTSIETQYF. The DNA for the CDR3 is TGTGCCAGCTCACCCCCAACTAGCATAGAGACCCAGTACTTC. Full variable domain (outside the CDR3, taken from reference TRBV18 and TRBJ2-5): NAGVMQNPRHLVRRRGQEARLRCSPMKGHSHVYWYRQLPEEGLKFMVYLQKENIIDESGMPKERFSAEFPKEGPSILRIQQVVRGDSAAYFCASSPPTSIETQYFGPGTRLLVL.